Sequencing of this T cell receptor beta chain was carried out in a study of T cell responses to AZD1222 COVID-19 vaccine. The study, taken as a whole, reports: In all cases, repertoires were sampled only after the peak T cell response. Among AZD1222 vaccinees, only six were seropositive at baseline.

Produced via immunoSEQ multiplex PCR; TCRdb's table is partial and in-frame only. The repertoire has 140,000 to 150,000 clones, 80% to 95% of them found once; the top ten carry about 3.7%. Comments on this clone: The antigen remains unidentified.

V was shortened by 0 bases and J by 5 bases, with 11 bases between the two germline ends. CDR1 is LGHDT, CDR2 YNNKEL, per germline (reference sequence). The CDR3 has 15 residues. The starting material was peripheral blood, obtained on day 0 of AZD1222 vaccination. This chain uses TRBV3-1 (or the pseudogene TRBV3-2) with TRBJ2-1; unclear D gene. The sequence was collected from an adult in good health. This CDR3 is CASSQDPTRHNEQFF. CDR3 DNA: TGTGCCAGCAGCCAAGATCCTACCCGCCACAATGAGCAGTTCTTC.